A single sample gave rise to the 8 T cell receptor beta chains below, sequenced in a study of blood T cells in healthy people across ages. Using a J-beta primer mix together with a sample-barcoded 5' primer, a second PCR was run for roughly 6 to 11 cycles. From the 5' RACE reads, TCRdb called clonotypes with MiXCR, one entry per CDR3 protein. The sample has about 650,000 distinct CDR3 sequences, 32% seen once. Material for sequencing was blood. The receptors stem from a woman older than 75 in good health.

This clonotype was counted many times. The J gene is TRBJ2-7, the V gene TRBV20-1; 9 bases match TRBD1. With 3 bases clipped from V and 2 bases from J, the junction kept 5 bases outside the gene matches. The CDR3 runs to 14 residues. Germline values: CDR1 DFQATT, CDR2 SNEGSKA (reference sequence). The CDR3 region is CSASGTGWTYEQYF. CDR3 coding DNA: TGCAGTGCTAGCGGGACAGGGTGGACCTACGAGCAGTACTTC.

This clonotype was seen at least ten times. The CDR3 DNA reads as TGTGCCAGCAGCTTGCTCATTCAGACGAACACTGAAGCTTTCTTT. Residues: CASSLLIQTNTEAFF. The rearrangement links TRBV7-9 to TRBJ1-1; D gene ambiguous. The V end was cut by 3 bases, the J end by 1 base, with 12 bases between. The germline gives CDR1 SEHNR, CDR2 FQNEAQ (reference sequence). The length of the CDR3 is 15 residues.

This clonotype was recorded at least ten times. The J gene is TRBJ1-4, the V gene TRBV15; D is ambiguous. This CDR3 is built from 15 residues. Per germline, CDR1 LNHNV and CDR2 YYDKDF (reference sequence). Trimming left V 0 bases short and J 8 bases short, with 13 bases between. In DNA form, the CDR3 reads TGTGCCACCAGCAGAGATCTCGGGGTCCAGGAAAAACTGTTTTTT. As protein: CATSRDLGVQEKLFF.

This clonotype was observed a few times. This chain joins TRBV25-1 and TRBJ1-1, with 7 bases fitting TRBD1. This CDR3 contains 14 residues. Germline values: CDR1 MGHDK, CDR2 SYGVNS. V lost 2 bases to trimming and J lost 3 bases; unmatched junction nucleotides: 3. This chain's CDR3 is CASSERTGDTEAFF. DNA of the CDR3: TGTGCCAGCAGTGAACGCACAGGGGACACTGAAGCTTTCTTT.

This clonotype has only a few counts. The chain joins TRBV7-2 to TRBJ1-5, with D maybe TRBD1 (6 bases). The CDR3 extends over 15 amino acids. Looked up from germline, CDR1 is SGHTA and CDR2 is FQGNSA. The V and J ends lost 4 bases and 3 bases respectively, with 13 bases between them. This chain's CDR3 is CASSSGGQFNQPQHF. In DNA, the CDR3 is TGTGCCAGCAGCTCGGGTGGACAGTTCAATCAGCCCCAGCATTTT.

This clonotype was detected many times. The rearrangement links TRBV15 to TRBJ2-3; D is undetermined. Trimming pared 0 bases from V and 0 bases from J, leaving 13 bases between. This CDR3 has 17 amino acids. Germline V gives CDR1 LNHNV, CDR2 YYDKDF (reference sequence). The DNA for the CDR3 is TGTGCCACCAGCAGAGATGGGCCTTCGGCTAGCACAGATACGCAGTATTTT. It is translated as CATSRDGPSASTDTQYF.

This chain uses TRBV20-1 with TRBJ1-5, with no clear D. This CDR3 comprises 16 residues. Germline values: CDR1 DFQATT, CDR2 SNEGSKA (reference sequence). Trimming removed 7 bases from V and 0 bases from J, with 19 bases in between. DNA for the CDR3: TGCAGTGTTGGCCGGCCCAGCCTTTATAGCAATCAGCCCCAGCATTTT. As protein: CSVGRPSLYSNQPQHF.

In its sample, this clonotype was seen many times. Written as DNA, the CDR3 is TGCAGTGCTAGAGATTCCGGGACTAGCACAGATACGCAGTATTTT. Translated, it gives CSARDSGTSTDTQYF. The gene calls are TRBV20-1 and TRBJ2-3; D perhaps matches TRBD2 (6 bases). Germline V gene sequence: CDR1 DFQATT, CDR2 SNEGSKA (reference sequence). This CDR3 has 15 amino acids. Trimming pared 0 bases from V and 0 bases from J, leaving 10 bases between.